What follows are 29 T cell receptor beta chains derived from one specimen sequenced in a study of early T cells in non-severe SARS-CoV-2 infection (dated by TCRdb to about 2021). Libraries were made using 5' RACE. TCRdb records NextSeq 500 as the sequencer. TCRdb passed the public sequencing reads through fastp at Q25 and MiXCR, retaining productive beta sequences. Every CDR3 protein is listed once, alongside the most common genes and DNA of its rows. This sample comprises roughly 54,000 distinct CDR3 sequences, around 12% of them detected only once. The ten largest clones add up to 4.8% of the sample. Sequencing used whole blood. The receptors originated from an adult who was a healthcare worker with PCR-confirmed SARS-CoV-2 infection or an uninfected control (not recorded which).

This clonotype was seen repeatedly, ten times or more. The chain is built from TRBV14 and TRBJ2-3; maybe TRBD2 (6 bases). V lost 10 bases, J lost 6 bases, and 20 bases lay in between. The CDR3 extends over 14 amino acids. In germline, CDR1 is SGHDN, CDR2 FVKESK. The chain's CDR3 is CATRGGAGEDTQYF. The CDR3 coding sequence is TGTGCCACTCGAGGAGGGGCCGGGGAGGATACGCAGTATTTT.

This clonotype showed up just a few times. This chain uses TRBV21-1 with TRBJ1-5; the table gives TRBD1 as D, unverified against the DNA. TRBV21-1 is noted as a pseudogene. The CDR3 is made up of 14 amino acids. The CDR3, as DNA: TGTGCCAGCAGCAAAGAGACAGGGGGTCAGCCCCAGCATTTT. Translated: CASSKETGGQPQHF.

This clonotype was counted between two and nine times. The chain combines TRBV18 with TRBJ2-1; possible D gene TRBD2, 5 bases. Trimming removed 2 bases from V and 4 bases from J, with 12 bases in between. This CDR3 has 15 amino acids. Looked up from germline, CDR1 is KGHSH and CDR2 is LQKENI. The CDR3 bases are TGTGCCAGCTCACCAAATTTCAGCGGATACAATGAGCAGTTCTTC. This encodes CASSPNFSGYNEQFF.

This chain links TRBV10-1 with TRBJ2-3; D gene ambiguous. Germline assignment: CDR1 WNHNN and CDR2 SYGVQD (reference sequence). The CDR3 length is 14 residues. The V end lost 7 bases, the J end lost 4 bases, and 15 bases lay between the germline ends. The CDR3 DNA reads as TGCGCCAGCAAAGCCAGTGCTCTGGCAGATACGCAGTATTTT. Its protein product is CASKASALADTQYF.

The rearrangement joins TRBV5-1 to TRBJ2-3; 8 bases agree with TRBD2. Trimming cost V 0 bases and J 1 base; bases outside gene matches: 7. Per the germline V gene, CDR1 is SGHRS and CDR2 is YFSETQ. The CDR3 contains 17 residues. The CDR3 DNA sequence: TGCGCCAGCAGCTTGGGGATCACTAGCGGAGGCACAGATACGCAGTATTTT. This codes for CASSLGITSGGTDTQYF.

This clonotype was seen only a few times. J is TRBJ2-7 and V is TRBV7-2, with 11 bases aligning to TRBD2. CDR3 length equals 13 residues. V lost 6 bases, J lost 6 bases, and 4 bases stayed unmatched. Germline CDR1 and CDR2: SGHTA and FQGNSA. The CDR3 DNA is TGTGCCAGCAGTGTTACTAGCGGGAGCGAGCAGTACTTC. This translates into CASSVTSGSEQYF.

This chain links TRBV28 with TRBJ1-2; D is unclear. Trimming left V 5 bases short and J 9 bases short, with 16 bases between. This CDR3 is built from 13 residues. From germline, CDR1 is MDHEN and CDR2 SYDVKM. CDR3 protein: CASSPLTGYSYTF. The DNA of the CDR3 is TGTGCCAGCAGTCCTCTGACCGGTTATAGCTACACCTTC.

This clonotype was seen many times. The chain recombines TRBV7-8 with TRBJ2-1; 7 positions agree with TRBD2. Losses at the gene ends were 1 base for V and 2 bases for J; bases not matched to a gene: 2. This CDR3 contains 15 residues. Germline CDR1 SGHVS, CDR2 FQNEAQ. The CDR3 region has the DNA TGTGCCAGCAGCTTAGTGGCGGGAGCCTACAATGAGCAGTTCTTC. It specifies CASSLVAGAYNEQFF.

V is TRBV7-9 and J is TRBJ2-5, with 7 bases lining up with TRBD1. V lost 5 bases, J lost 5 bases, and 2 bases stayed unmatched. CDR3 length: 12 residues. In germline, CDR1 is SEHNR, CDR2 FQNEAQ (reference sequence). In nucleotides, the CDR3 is TGTGCCAGCAGCACAGGGGCCGAGACCCAGTACTTC. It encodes CASSTGAETQYF.

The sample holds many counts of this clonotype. DNA for the CDR3: TGTGCCAGCAGTTCTCCGTCAGCGGGGGGAGGTGAGCAGTTCTTC. This translates into CASSSPSAGGGEQFF. The chain employs TRBV27 and TRBJ2-1; 9 bases are shared with TRBD2. V shed 4 bases and J 9 bases; nucleotides not matched to a gene: 10. The CDR3 extends over 15 amino acids. CDR1 is MNHEY and CDR2 is SMNVEV in the germline V gene (reference sequence).

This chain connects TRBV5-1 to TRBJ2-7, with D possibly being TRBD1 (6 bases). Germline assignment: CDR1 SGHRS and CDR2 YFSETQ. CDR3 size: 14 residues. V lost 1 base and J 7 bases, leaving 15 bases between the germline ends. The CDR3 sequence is CASSLTGLPGEQYF. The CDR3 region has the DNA TGCGCCAGCAGCTTGACAGGGTTACCAGGGGAGCAGTACTTC.

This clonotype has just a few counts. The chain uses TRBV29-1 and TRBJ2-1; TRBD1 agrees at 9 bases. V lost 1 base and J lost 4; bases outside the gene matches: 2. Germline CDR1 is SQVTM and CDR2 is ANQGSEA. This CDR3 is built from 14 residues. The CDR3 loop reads CSVEGDRVYNEQFF. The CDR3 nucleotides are TGCAGCGTTGAAGGGGACAGGGTTTACAATGAGCAGTTCTTC.

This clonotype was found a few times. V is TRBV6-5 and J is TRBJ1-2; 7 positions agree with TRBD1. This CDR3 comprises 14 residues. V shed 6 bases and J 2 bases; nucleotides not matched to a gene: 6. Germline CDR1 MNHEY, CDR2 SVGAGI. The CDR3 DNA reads TGTGCCAGCAGCCTACAGGGGCGGAACTATGGCTACACCTTC. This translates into CASSLQGRNYGYTF.

CDR3: CSVDWGASTDTQYF. The DNA for the CDR3 is TGCAGCGTTGATTGGGGGGCGTCCACAGATACGCAGTATTTT. The chain uses TRBV29-1 and TRBJ2-3, with D perhaps matching TRBD1 or TRBD2 (6 bases each). CDR1 is SQVTM and CDR2 is ANQGSEA in the germline V gene. The CDR3 is 14 amino acids. V was pared by 3 bases and J by 2 bases, with 12 bases between.

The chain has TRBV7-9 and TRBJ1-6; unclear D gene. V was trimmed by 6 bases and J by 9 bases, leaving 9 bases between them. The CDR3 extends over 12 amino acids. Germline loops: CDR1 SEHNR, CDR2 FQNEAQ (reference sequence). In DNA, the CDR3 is TGTGCCAGCAGTCAGACTTCTTCACCCCTCCACTTT. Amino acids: CASSQTSSPLHF. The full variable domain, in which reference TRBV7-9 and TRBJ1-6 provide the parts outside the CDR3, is DTGVSQNPRHKITKRGQNVTFRCDPISEHNRLYWYRQTLGQGPEFLTYFQNEAQLEKSRLLSDRFSAERPKGSFSTLEIQRTEQGDSAMYLCASSQTSSPLHFGNGTRLTVT.

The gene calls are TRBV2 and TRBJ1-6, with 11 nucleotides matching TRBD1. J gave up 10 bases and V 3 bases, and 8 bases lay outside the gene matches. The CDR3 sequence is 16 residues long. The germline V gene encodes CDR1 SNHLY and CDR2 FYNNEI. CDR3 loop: CASSESFGTGGSPLHF. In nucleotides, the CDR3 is TGTGCCAGCAGTGAGTCGTTTGGGACAGGGGGGTCACCCCTCCACTTT.

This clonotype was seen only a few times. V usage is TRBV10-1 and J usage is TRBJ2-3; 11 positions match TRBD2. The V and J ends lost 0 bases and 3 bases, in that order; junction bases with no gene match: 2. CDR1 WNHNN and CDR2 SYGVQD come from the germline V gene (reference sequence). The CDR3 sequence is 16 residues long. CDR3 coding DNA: TGCGCCAGCAGTGAGTCACCTAGCGGGAGGACAGATACGCAGTATTTT. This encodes CASSESPSGRTDTQYF.

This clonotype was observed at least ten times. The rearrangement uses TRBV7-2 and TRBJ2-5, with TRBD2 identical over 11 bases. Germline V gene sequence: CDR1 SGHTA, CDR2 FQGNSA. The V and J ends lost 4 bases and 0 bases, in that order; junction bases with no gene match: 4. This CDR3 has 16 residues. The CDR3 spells CASSSRGLADQETQYF. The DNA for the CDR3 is TGTGCCAGCAGCTCGAGGGGACTAGCGGACCAAGAGACCCAGTACTTC.

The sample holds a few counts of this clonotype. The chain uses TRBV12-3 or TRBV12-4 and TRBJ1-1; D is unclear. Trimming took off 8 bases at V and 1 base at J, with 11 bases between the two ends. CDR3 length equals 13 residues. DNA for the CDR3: TGTGCCAGCCGAAAGAGGGAGAACACTGAAGCTTTCTTT. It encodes CASRKRENTEAFF.

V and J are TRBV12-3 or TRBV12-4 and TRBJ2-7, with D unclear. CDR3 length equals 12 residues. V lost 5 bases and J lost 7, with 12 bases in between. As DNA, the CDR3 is TGTGCCAGCAGTCCGGCCTCCGGGGAGCAGTACTTC. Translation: CASSPASGEQYF.

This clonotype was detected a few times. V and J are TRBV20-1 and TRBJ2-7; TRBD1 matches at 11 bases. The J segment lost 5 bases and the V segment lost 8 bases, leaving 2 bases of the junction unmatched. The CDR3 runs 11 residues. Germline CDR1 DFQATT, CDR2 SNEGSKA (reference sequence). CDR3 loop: CSPGQGDEQYF. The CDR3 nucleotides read TGCAGTCCGGGACAGGGGGACGAGCAGTACTTC.

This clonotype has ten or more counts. In DNA form, the CDR3 reads TGTGCCAGTAGTCGGCGGACAGGGTACAATGAGCAGTTCTTC. Translating gives CASSRRTGYNEQFF. The V and J genes are TRBV19 and TRBJ2-1; 8 nucleotides line up with TRBD1. This CDR3 has 14 amino acids. Trimming cost V 5 bases and J 4 bases; bases outside gene matches: 4. Germline assignment: CDR1 LNHDA and CDR2 SQIVND (reference sequence).

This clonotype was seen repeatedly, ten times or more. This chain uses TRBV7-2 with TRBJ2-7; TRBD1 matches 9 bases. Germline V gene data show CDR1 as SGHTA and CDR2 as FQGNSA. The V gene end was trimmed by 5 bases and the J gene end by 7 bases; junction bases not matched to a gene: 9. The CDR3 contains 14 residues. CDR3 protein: CASSRKGQGGEQYF. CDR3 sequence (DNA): TGTGCCAGCAGCAGAAAGGGACAGGGAGGGGAGCAGTACTTC.

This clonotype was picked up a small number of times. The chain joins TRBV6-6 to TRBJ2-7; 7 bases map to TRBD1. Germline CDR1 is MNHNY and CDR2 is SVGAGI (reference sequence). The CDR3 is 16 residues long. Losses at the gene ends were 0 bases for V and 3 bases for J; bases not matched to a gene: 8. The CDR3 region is CASSYSATGLYYEQYF. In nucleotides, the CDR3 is TGTGCCAGCAGTTACTCGGCGACAGGGCTATACTACGAGCAGTACTTC.

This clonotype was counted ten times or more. Written as DNA, the CDR3 is TGTGCCAGCAGTATAGGGTTTTACAATGAGCAGTTCTTC. This encodes CASSIGFYNEQFF. V usage is TRBV11-2 and J usage is TRBJ2-1, with D unresolved. Germline assignment: CDR1 SGHAT and CDR2 FQNNGV. Deletions cut 6 bases from V and 4 bases from J, with 10 bases between. The CDR3 contains 13 residues.

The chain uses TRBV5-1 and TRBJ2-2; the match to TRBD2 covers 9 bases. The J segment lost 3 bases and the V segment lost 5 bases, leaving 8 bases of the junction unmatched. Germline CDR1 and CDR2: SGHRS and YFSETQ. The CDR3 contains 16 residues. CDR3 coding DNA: TGCGCCAGCAGGATGATAGCGGGAGTGGACACCGGGGAGCTGTTTTTT. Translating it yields CASRMIAGVDTGELFF.

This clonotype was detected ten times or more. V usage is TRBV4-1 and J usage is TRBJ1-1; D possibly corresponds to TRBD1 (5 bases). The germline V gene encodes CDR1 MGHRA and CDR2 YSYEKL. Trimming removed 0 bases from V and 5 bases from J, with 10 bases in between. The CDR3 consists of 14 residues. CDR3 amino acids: CASSQDREWTEAFF. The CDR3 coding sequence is TGCGCCAGCAGCCAAGACAGGGAGTGGACTGAAGCTTTCTTT.

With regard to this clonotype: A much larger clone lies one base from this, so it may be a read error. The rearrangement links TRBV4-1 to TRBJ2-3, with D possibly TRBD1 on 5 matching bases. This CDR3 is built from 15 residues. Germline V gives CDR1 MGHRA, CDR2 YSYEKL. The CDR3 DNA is TGCACCAGCAGTTTCAGGGTCCAAAGCACAGATACGCAGTATTTT. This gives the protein CTSSFRVQSTDTQYF.

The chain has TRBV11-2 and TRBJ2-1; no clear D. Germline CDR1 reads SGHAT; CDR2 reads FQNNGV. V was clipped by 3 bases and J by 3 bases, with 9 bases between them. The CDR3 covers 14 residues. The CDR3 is CASSFRSGYNEQFF. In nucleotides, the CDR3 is TGTGCCAGCAGCTTCCGATCGGGCTACAATGAGCAGTTCTTC. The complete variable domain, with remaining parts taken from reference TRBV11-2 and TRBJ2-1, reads EAGVAQSPRYKIIEKRQSVAFWCNPISGHATLYWYQQILGQGPKLLIQFQNNGVVDDSQLPKDRFSAERLKGVDSTLKIQPAKLEDSAVYLCASSFRSGYNEQFFGPGTRLTVL.